This T cell receptor beta chain was recorded in a study of human T cells and chemical hapten exposure. Study-level points and caveats: TCRs exceeding 1 in 1000 frequency stayed unchanged with DPC sensitization.

Total RNA was isolated from whole blood that had not been fractionated. CDR3 length: 14 residues. V shed 5 bases and J 5 bases; nucleotides not matched to a gene: 6. From germline, CDR1 is SGHVS and CDR2 FQNEAQ. This clonotype was counted a few times. Its matching antigen is unknown. In TCRdb, the 5' RACE reads were re-called with MiXCR into one record per CDR3 protein. The sample carries about 140,000 distinct CDR3 sequences, over 3.5% recorded once. The sequence was collected from a female donor in good health. The rearrangement joins TRBV7-8 to TRBJ1-5; 7 nucleotides line up with TRBD1. The CDR3 DNA reads as TGTGCCAGCAGCCGGGACAGCCAATATCAGCCCCAGCATTTT. It specifies CASSRDSQYQPQHF.